Below, 13 T cell receptor beta chains from the same sample are listed, as sequenced in a study of patients and donors after allogeneic stem cell transplantation (TCRdb year 2020). Library construction relied on RT-PCR. These reads were obtained on a NextSeq 550. Starting from the raw public reads, TCRdb applied fastp trimming at Q25, assembled clones with MiXCR and retained in-frame beta chains. Rows are combined by CDR3 protein, so each entry shows the most common genes and DNA. The sample table lists hundreds of thousands of distinct CDR3 sequences, under 20% of them with a count of one. The top ten hold 7.2% of the sample. Sequences were obtained from blood, either unsorted or a sorted T cell fraction (not recorded which). The source of these receptors is a human donor who was either an allogeneic HSCT recipient or a stem cell or donor lymphocyte infusion donor (not recorded which). It is not recorded whose cells these are; they may come from a transplant donor.

This clonotype was counted only a few times. The chain couples TRBV20-1 to TRBJ2-3; D not certain. This CDR3 is 13 amino acids long. V dropped 2 bases and J dropped 4 bases, with 10 bases sitting between them. The germline V gene has CDR1 DFQATT and CDR2 SNEGSKA (reference sequence). The CDR3: CSARIHGPDTQYF. The CDR3 DNA reads TGCAGTGCTAGAATTCATGGACCAGATACGCAGTATTTT.

The chain joins TRBV19 to TRBJ1-1; D might be TRBD1 (5 bases). CDR1 and CDR2 (germline): LNHDA, SQIVND (reference sequence). V dropped 5 bases and J dropped 10 bases, with 14 bases sitting between them. The CDR3 runs to 12 residues. DNA of the CDR3: TGTGCCAGTAGTTCGCCCGGACAACCAGCTTTCTTT. It yields the protein CASSSPGQPAFF.

This clonotype was seen a few times. The gene calls are TRBV30 and TRBJ2-7, with D possibly matching TRBD1 (5 bases). Germline V gives CDR1 GTSNPN, CDR2 SVGIG (reference sequence). V lost 5 bases and J 7 bases, leaving 15 bases between the germline ends. This CDR3 has 12 amino acids. The CDR3 loop reads CAWSGAHSEQYF. For the CDR3, the DNA is TGTGCCTGGTCTGGGGCCCACTCGGAGCAGTACTTC. The complete variable domain, with remaining parts taken from reference TRBV30 and TRBJ2-7, reads SQTIHQWPATLVQPVGSPLSLECTVEGTSNPNLYWYRQAAGRGLQLLFYSVGIGQISSEVPQNLSASRPQDRQFILSSKKLLLSDSGFYLCAWSGAHSEQYFGPGTRLTVT.

The DNA for the CDR3 is TGTGCCAGCAGTCGCCGCCGGACAGTTATGAACACTGAAGCTTTCTTT. It codes for CASSRRRTVMNTEAFF. The rearrangement uses TRBV6-1 and TRBJ1-1; tentative D call: TRBD1 (6 bases). With 5 bases removed from V and 0 bases from J, the gap between germline ends came to 16 bases. Per the germline V gene, CDR1 is MNHNS and CDR2 is SASEGT. The CDR3 has 16 amino acids.

This clonotype was detected only a few times. V is TRBV24-1 and J is TRBJ2-5, with 7 bases fitting TRBD1. The CDR3 runs to 14 residues. With 4 bases clipped from V and 5 bases from J, the junction kept 6 bases outside the gene matches. Per germline, CDR1 KGHDR and CDR2 SFDVKD. Here the CDR3 reads CATSDVTGKETQYF. The CDR3, as DNA: TGTGCCACCAGTGACGTGACAGGGAAGGAGACCCAGTACTTC.

This clonotype was detected only a few times. This chain links TRBV3-1 with TRBJ1-3; no reliable D call. Trimming cost V 3 bases and J 4 bases, with 13 bases left between them. Germline CDR1 LGHDT, CDR2 YNNKEL (reference sequence). The CDR3 runs 15 residues. Here the CDR3 reads CASSHLLGSGNTIYF. The CDR3 DNA reads as TGTGCCAGCAGCCACCTACTAGGGTCCGGAAACACCATATATTTT. The full variable domain, its missing parts supplied by reference TRBV3-1 and TRBJ1-3, is DTAVSQTPKYLVTQMGNDKSIKCEQNLGHDTMYWYKQDSKKFLKIMFSYNNKELIINETVPNRFSPKSPDKAHLNLHINSLELGDSAVYFCASSHLLGSGNTIYFGEGSWLTVV.

This clonotype was counted a few times. This chain connects TRBV27 to TRBJ2-1; D uncertain. The length of the CDR3 is 12 residues. Per the germline V gene, CDR1 is MNHEY and CDR2 is SMNVEV (reference sequence). Trimming removed 6 bases at V and 8 bases at J, with 11 bases between. CDR3 sequence: CASSKYRDEQFF. The CDR3 coding sequence is TGTGCCAGCAGCAAATATCGGGATGAGCAGTTCTTC.

This clonotype was counted ten times or more. The CDR3 DNA reads as TGTGCCAGCAGTTCCAGGGGTTCTGGGGCCAACGTCCTGACTTTC. Its translation is CASSSRGSGANVLTF. The V call is TRBV12-3 or TRBV12-4, the J call TRBJ2-6, with D maybe TRBD1 (6 bases). Trimming stripped 4 bases from V and 1 base from J, with 8 bases between. This CDR3 is built from 15 residues.

The chain uses TRBV11-1 and TRBJ2-2; possible D gene TRBD2, 6 bases. CDR3 length equals 18 residues. The V gene's germline CDR1 is SGHAT and CDR2 FQDESV (reference sequence). Trimming shortened V by 1 base and J by 2 bases, and 17 bases separated the two germline ends. CDR3 amino acids: CASSLVIMPGVNTGELFF. The CDR3 DNA reads TGTGCCAGCAGCTTAGTTATTATGCCGGGAGTCAACACCGGGGAGCTGTTTTTT.

This rearrangement joins TRBV3-1 to TRBJ2-1, with 10 bases identical to TRBD1. The CDR3 is 15 residues long. After removal of 5 bases from V and 7 bases from J, the junction contained 8 bases not matched to a gene. Germline loops: CDR1 LGHDT, CDR2 YNNKEL (reference sequence). The DNA of the CDR3 is TGTGCCAGCAGCTCCCGGGACAGGGGCCCGAATGAGCAGTTCTTC. This codes for CASSSRDRGPNEQFF.

Only a few counts were recorded for this clonotype. This chain uses TRBV6-5 with TRBJ2-5; 14 nucleotides agree with TRBD2. Trimming at V came to 3 bases and at J to 10 bases, leaving 7 bases not matched to a gene. There are 15 residues in the CDR3. Germline CDR1 MNHEY, CDR2 SVGAGI. This CDR3 is CASSYGGLAGEDQYF. The CDR3 coding sequence is TGTGCCAGCAGTTATGGGGGACTAGCGGGAGAGGACCAGTACTTC.

The chain is built from TRBV5-1 and TRBJ1-1; D is undetermined. This CDR3 is built from 14 residues. Germline lookup yields CDR1 SGHRS and CDR2 YFSETQ. V was pared by 4 bases and J by 1 base, with 11 bases between. The CDR3 region has the DNA TGCGCCAGCAGCCGAGTGCATCGGAACACTGAAGCTTTCTTT. This codes for CASSRVHRNTEAFF.

The rearrangement joins TRBV10-3 to TRBJ2-3; D remains ambiguous. Trimming left V 8 bases short and J 6 bases short, with 24 bases between. Germline loops: CDR1 ENHRY, CDR2 SYGVKD. The CDR3 spans 16 residues. This CDR3 reads CAISPVSNHDPDTQYF. CDR3 DNA: TGTGCCATCTCTCCCGTATCAAACCACGATCCCGATACGCAGTATTTT.